This T cell receptor (beta chain) derives from a study of early T cells in non-severe SARS-CoV-2 infection. The CDR3 consists of 12 residues. From germline, CDR1 is DFQATT and CDR2 SNEGSKA (reference sequence). The V and J ends lost 6 bases and 8 bases respectively, with 14 bases between them. Each cDNA molecule carried a unique molecular identifier. TCRdb fed the 5' RACE reads into MiXCR, producing one record per CDR3 protein. The sample contains about 97,000 distinct CDR3 sequences, 9.5% to 11% of which appear only once. The origin of this receptor is an adult who was a healthcare worker with PCR-confirmed SARS-CoV-2 infection or an uninfected control (not recorded which). The material was whole blood, obtained at baseline. The chain is built from TRBV20-1 and TRBJ2-1; D possibly corresponds to TRBD2 (7 bases). This chain's CDR3 is CSAIKGGHEQFF. The CDR3 coding sequence is TGCAGTGCCATCAAGGGGGGGCATGAGCAGTTCTTC.